These 8 T cell receptor beta chains share one sample of origin, sequenced in a study of blood T cell repertoires in COVID-19. The table came from immunoSEQ multiplex PCR; TCRdb's copy has only in-frame clones and leaves some out. This table has over 200,000 clones, 70% to 90% appearing once. Input material: PBMCs or T cells enriched from blood (not recorded which). All receptors come from a man aged 25 to 40 who had recovered from COVID-19.

The V call is TRBV5-1, the J call TRBJ2-5, with 11 nucleotides matching TRBD2. Germline V gives CDR1 SGHRS, CDR2 YFSETQ. The CDR3 spans 18 residues. J gave up 3 bases and V 4 bases, and 14 bases lay outside the gene matches. The CDR3 coding sequence is TGCGCCAGCAGCCCGTGGGGACCGACTAGCGGGATGGAAGAGACCCAGTACTTC. This codes for CASSPWGPTSGMEETQYF.

V usage is TRBV15 and J usage is TRBJ2-7; 8 nucleotides match TRBD1. Unmatched junction bases numbered 7, after V lost 6 bases and J lost 6 bases. This CDR3 has 13 amino acids. The germline CDR1 and CDR2 sequences are LNHNV and YYDKDF (reference sequence). The CDR3 DNA is TGTGCCACCAGATCCCAGGGGGCGGTCGAGCAGTACTTC. It codes for CATRSQGAVEQYF.

J is TRBJ1-1 and V is TRBV19, with 7 bases that match TRBD1. The ends lost 6 bases at V and 5 bases at J; junction bases unmatched: 6. Germline V gene sequence: CDR1 LNHDA, CDR2 SQIVND (reference sequence). CDR3 length: 13 amino acids. This chain's CDR3 is CASRQGVGTEAFF. For the CDR3, the DNA is TGTGCCAGTAGGCAGGGGGTTGGGACTGAAGCTTTCTTT. The variable domain in full, with the rest retrieved from reference TRBV19 and TRBJ1-1, is DGGITQSPKYLFRKEGQNVTLSCEQNLNHDAMYWYRQDPGQGLRLIYYSQIVNDFQKGDIAEGYSVSREKKESFPLTVTSAQKNPTAFYLCASRQGVGTEAFFGQGTRLTVV.

The chain carries TRBV10-2 and TRBJ2-5, with 10 nucleotides matching TRBD1. Losses at the gene ends were 4 bases for V and 5 bases for J; bases not matched to a gene: 4. The CDR3 sequence is 14 residues long. In germline, CDR1 is WSHSY, CDR2 SAAADI. CDR3 protein: CASSGQGAYETQYF. The DNA for the CDR3 is TGCGCCAGCAGTGGACAGGGGGCGTATGAGACCCAGTACTTC.

This chain links TRBV5-5 with TRBJ1-5; D call uncertain. Looked up from germline, CDR1 is SGHKS and CDR2 is YYEKEE (reference sequence). The CDR3 totals 17 residues. Trimming left V 0 bases short and J 0 bases short, with 13 bases between. CDR3 sequence (DNA): TGTGCCAGCAGCTTGGACGAGCGGGCAATTAGCAATCAGCCCCAGCATTTT. It is translated as CASSLDERAISNQPQHF.

The chain has TRBV2 and TRBJ1-4; 7 positions match TRBD1. V was clipped by 5 bases and J by 0 bases; unmatched bases: 3. The CDR3 sequence is 15 residues long. Germline lookup yields CDR1 SNHLY and CDR2 FYNNEI. The CDR3 reads CASSLGTATNEKLFF. The CDR3 region has the DNA TGTGCCAGCAGTCTTGGGACAGCAACTAATGAAAAACTGTTTTTT.

This chain connects TRBV9 to TRBJ2-3; maybe TRBD2 (5 bases). The germline V gene encodes CDR1 SGDLS and CDR2 YYNGEE. V was clipped by 0 bases and J by 0 bases, with 11 bases between them. This CDR3 contains 16 residues. The CDR3 spells CASSVEGGGSTDTQYF. The CDR3 nucleotides read TGTGCCAGCAGCGTAGAAGGAGGAGGTAGCACAGATACGCAGTATTTT.

This chain links TRBV28 with TRBJ2-7; 7 nucleotides line up with TRBD1. Trimming cost V 3 bases and J 3 bases; bases outside gene matches: 11. The CDR3 is made up of 16 amino acids. The germline V gene encodes CDR1 MDHEN and CDR2 SYDVKM. In DNA form, the CDR3 reads TGTGCCAGCAGTTTCCCCCCCGGGACAGTGCTCTACGAGCAGTACTTC. This gives the protein CASSFPPGTVLYEQYF.